A single sample gave rise to the 9 T cell receptor beta chains below, sequenced in a study of Tregs in tolerant kidney transplant recipients (dated by TCRdb to about 2019). The library was prepared using the immunoSEQ multiplex PCR assay. TCRdb carries this immuneACCESS record with in-frame sequences only. Its versions omit some clonotypes, under half of them owing to an unresolved V gene in the studies checked, with the rest unexplained. This sample comprises over 85,000 clones, more than 85% of them detected only once. About 0.45% of the sample rests with the top ten. What this sample's time point label stands for: blood sample drawn before combined kidney and bone marrow transplant. The sequenced sample was CD4+ T cells from blood, obtained before the transplant. These receptors originate from a human donor who received a combined kidney and bone marrow transplant.

The rearrangement uses TRBV6-4 and TRBJ2-6; D remains ambiguous. CDR1 MRHNA and CDR2 SNTAGT come from the germline V gene. V lost 6 bases and J lost 0, with 9 bases in between. CDR3 size: 15 residues. CDR3 in amino acids: CASSPVFSGANVLTF. The CDR3 DNA follows: TGTGCCAGCAGCCCAGTGTTCTCTGGGGCCAACGTCCTGACTTTC.

This clone has only a few counts. The V call is TRBV18, the J call TRBJ1-2; D possibly corresponds to TRBD1 (6 bases). Germline CDR1 reads KGHSH; CDR2 reads LQKENI. CDR3 size: 12 residues. Trimming took off 7 bases at V and 7 bases at J, with 13 bases between the two ends. The CDR3 is CASFPEGGGYTF. Written as DNA, the CDR3 is TGTGCCAGCTTCCCGGAAGGGGGTGGCTACACCTTC.

This CDR3 is CASRPNRGRGTGELFF. CDR3 DNA: TGTGCCAGTAGACCGAACAGGGGGCGAGGCACCGGGGAGCTGTTTTTT. The rearrangement links TRBV19 to TRBJ2-2; 9 positions agree with TRBD1. V dropped 6 bases and J dropped 4; count of bases not matched to a gene: 9. Looked up from germline, CDR1 is LNHDA and CDR2 is SQIVND (reference sequence). The CDR3 covers 16 residues. The full variable domain, its missing parts supplied by reference TRBV19 and TRBJ2-2, is DGGITQSPKYLFRKEGQNVTLSCEQNLNHDAMYWYRQDPGQGLRLIYYSQIVNDFQKGDIAEGYSVSREKKESFPLTVTSAQKNPTAFYLCASRPNRGRGTGELFFGEGSRLTVL.

The chain recombines TRBV30 with TRBJ2-5, with unresolved D. This CDR3 is 13 amino acids long. The germline gives CDR1 GTSNPN, CDR2 SVGIG (reference sequence). The germline V and J ends were trimmed by 0 bases and 0 bases, with 5 bases remaining between them. DNA of the CDR3: TGTGCCTGGAGTGTATTAAACCAAGAGACCCAGTACTTC. Its protein product is CAWSVLNQETQYF.

The chain carries TRBV5-1 and TRBJ2-7; TRBD1 aligns across 7 bases. The V gene end was trimmed by 2 bases and the J gene end by 3 bases; junction bases not matched to a gene: 5. The length of the CDR3 is 14 residues. CDR1 and CDR2 from the germline V gene are SGHRS and YFSETQ. CDR3 in DNA: TGCGCCAGCAGCTTTGGCCAGGGGGACTACGAGCAGTACTTC. This sequence encodes CASSFGQGDYEQYF.

The chain recombines TRBV5-6 with TRBJ2-7; the D gene is possibly TRBD2 (7 bases). The germline V and J ends were trimmed by 2 bases and 1 base, with 16 bases remaining between them. Germline V lookup: CDR1 SGHDT, CDR2 YYEEEE. This CDR3 region has 16 residues. Here the CDR3 DNA reads TGTGCCAGCAGCTTTGAGGGGGGGACCAGGTCCTACGAGCAGTACTTC. This encodes CASSFEGGTRSYEQYF. Drawing the rest from reference TRBV5-6 and TRBJ2-7, the complete variable domain is DAGVTQSPTHLIKTRGQQVTLRCSPKSGHDTVSWYQQALGQGPQFIFQYYEEEERQRGNFPDRFSGHQFPNYSSELNVNALLLGDSALYLCASSFEGGTRSYEQYFGPGTRLTVT.

The gene calls are TRBV7-2 and TRBJ1-6; perhaps TRBD1 as D (6 bases). CDR3 size: 17 residues. From germline, CDR1 is SGHTA and CDR2 FQGNSA. V was clipped by 2 bases and J by 2 bases, with 13 bases between them. CDR3 in amino acids: CASSLLRTVTYNSPLHF. As DNA, the CDR3 is TGTGCCAGCAGCTTACTCAGGACAGTAACCTATAATTCACCCCTCCACTTT. The whole variable domain, remainder taken from reference TRBV7-2 and TRBJ1-6, is GAGVSQSPSNKVTEKGKDVELRCDPISGHTALYWYRQSLGQGLEFLIYFQGNSAPDKSGLPSDRFSAERTGGSVSTLTIQRTQQEDSAVYLCASSLLRTVTYNSPLHFGNGTRLTVT.

The V gene is TRBV7-9, the J gene TRBJ1-4, with D unresolved. V lost 1 base and J 6 bases, leaving 12 bases between the germline ends. The CDR3 spans 15 residues. CDR1 is SEHNR, CDR2 FQNEAQ, per germline (reference sequence). The CDR3 region has the DNA TGTGCCAGCAGCTTAGTTAATCGTCGGGATGAAAAACTGTTTTTT. Translated: CASSLVNRRDEKLFF.

As to this clone: Sequence at one end of the junction differs from germline and may be a read error. This CDR3 is also generated by other DNA sequences in the sample. The rearrangement joins TRBV2 to TRBJ1-6, with a weak D call TRBD1 (6 bases). CDR1 is SNHLY and CDR2 is FYNNEI in the germline V gene. This CDR3 has 16 amino acids. The CDR3: CASSDPTGSYNSPLHF. Written as DNA, the CDR3 is TGTGCCAGCAGTGATCCGACAGGATCCTATAATTCCCCCCTCCACTTT.